The rows below give T cell receptor beta chains drawn from one sample of a study of response to subunit inactivated influenza vaccine. TCRdb re-called the RT-PCR reads with MiXCR, one entry per CDR3 protein. The table lists 150,000 to 200,000 distinct CDR3 sequences, about 10% of them singletons. Material: CD8+ T cells sorted from PBMCs, obtained around 25 months after vaccination. The receptors were sampled from a man between 50 and 75 years old who received an inactivated influenza vaccine. CDR3s include the opening cysteine and the closing phenylalanine or tryptophan. D genes are given only for firm matches. Expanded clones are given a class, and other clones once, few, many or no size at all.

V gene	clone size	D gene	J gene	CDR3 protein	CDR3 DNA
TRBV28	NA	TRBD1	TRBJ1-5	CASLSYPGTGDQHF	TGTGCCAGCTTATCCTACCCAGGGACAGGGGATCAGCATTTT
TRBV6-6	NA	NA	TRBJ2-1	CASSYSTGDEQFF	TGTGCCAGCAGTTACTCGACCGGAGATGAGCAGTTCTTC
TRBV14	few	NA	TRBJ2-7	CASSQDWRDPEQYF	TGTGCCAGCAGCCAAGACTGGAGGGACCCCGAGCAGTACTTC
TRBV2	many	TRBD1	TRBJ2-3	CASTQPRDRMTDTQYF	TGTGCCAGCACACAGCCCAGGGACAGGATGACAGATACGCAGTATTTT
TRBV4-2	NA	NA	TRBJ2-2	CASSRTSGQDTGELFF	TGTGCCAGCAGCCGAACCTCCGGGCAAGACACCGGGGAGCTGTTTTTT
TRBV28	NA	NA	TRBJ2-5	CASSRRGPETQYF	TGTGCCAGCAGCCGTCGGGGTCCAGAGACCCAGTACTTC
TRBV29-1	few	NA	TRBJ2-7	CSVEAVSAGTILYEQYF	TGCAGCGTTGAAGCTGTCTCGGCAGGGACCATCCTCTACGAGCAGTACTTC
TRBV21-1	NA	NA	TRBJ2-4	CASPTLRSAEGTKNIQYF	TGTGCCAGCCCAACGTTAAGGAGCGCAGAGGGCACCAAAAACATTCAGTACTTC
TRBV12-3/TRBV12-4	many	NA	TRBJ2-3	CASSSTGTTPPYTQYF	TGTGCCAGCAGCTCCACAGGGACTACCCCCCCCTATACGCAGTATTTT
TRBV7-2	NA	TRBD1	TRBJ2-7	CASSVLQGPATYEQYF	TGTGCCAGCAGCGTCCTACAGGGGCCTGCCACCTACGAGCAGTACTTC
TRBV6-2/TRBV6-3	NA	TRBD1	TRBJ1-2	CASSYSATGVLYGYTF	TGTGCCAGCAGTTACTCGGCGACAGGGGTACTCTATGGCTACACCTTC
TRBV30	NA	NA	TRBJ2-3	CAWSVTGVLTDTQYF	TGTGCCTGGAGTGTAACTGGGGTACTGACAGATACGCAGTATTTT
TRBV5-1	few	NA	TRBJ2-1	CASGRLHNEQFF	TGCGCCAGCGGGCGTTTGCACAATGAGCAGTTCTTC
TRBV4-3	many	NA	TRBJ2-7	CASSQGLRTNYEQYF	TGCGCCAGCAGCCAAGGACTGCGAACAAACTACGAGCAGTACTTC
TRBV7-9	few	NA	TRBJ1-5	CASRPIGANQPQHF	TGTGCCAGCAGGCCCATTGGAGCCAATCAGCCCCAGCATTTT
TRBV7-8	few	NA	TRBJ2-3	CASSRRFGSTDTQYF	TGTGCCAGCAGCCGGAGGTTCGGGAGCACAGATACGCAGTATTTT
TRBV12-3/TRBV12-4	once	NA	TRBJ1-1	CASGPGGSEAFF	TGTGCCAGCGGGCCTGGGGGGTCGGAGGCTTTCTTT
TRBV28	NA	NA	TRBJ2-3	CASSLGVWTDTQYF	TGTGCCAGCAGTTTGGGGGTTTGGACAGATACGCAGTATTTT
TRBV28	NA	NA	TRBJ2-7	CASWPAGTYSYEQYF	TGTGCCAGCTGGCCAGCCGGGACTTACTCCTACGAGCAGTACTTC
TRBV12-5	few	NA	TRBJ2-5	CASGLVQGETQYF	TGTGCTAGTGGTTTGGTTCAGGGTGAGACCCAGTACTTC
TRBV28	NA	NA	TRBJ2-1	CATTKGPDYNEQFF	TGTGCCACTACCAAGGGGCCTGATTACAATGAGCAGTTCTTC
TRBV18	many	NA	TRBJ2-3	CASSPPDGTSTDTQYF	TGTGCCAGCTCACCACCGGACGGGACTAGCACAGATACGCAGTATTTT
TRBV12-3/TRBV12-4	NA	NA	TRBJ1-5	CASSHEIGAEYNQPQHF	TGTGCCAGCAGTCATGAAATAGGAGCGGAGTACAATCAGCCCCAGCATTTT
TRBV7-9	NA	NA	TRBJ2-3	CASSSTSFITDTQYF	TGTGCCAGCAGTTCGACTAGTTTCATCACGGATACGCAGTATTTT
TRBV9	NA	TRBD1	TRBJ1-6	CASSAGQGAGSPLHF	TGTGCCAGCAGCGCGGGACAGGGGGCCGGATCACCCCTCCACTTT
TRBV6-1	NA	NA	TRBJ2-1	CASRPGQSSYNEQFF	TGTGCCAGCAGGCCTGGACAGTCCTCCTACAATGAGCAGTTCTTC
TRBV20-1	NA	NA	TRBJ2-7	CSVHRPRGGYEQYF	TGCAGTGTCCATAGACCCCGGGGAGGCTACGAGCAGTACTTC
TRBV4-1	many	NA	TRBJ1-6	CASSQDSSYNSPLHF	TGCGCCAGCAGCCAAGACAGCTCCTATAATTCACCCCTCCACTTT
TRBV27	NA	NA	TRBJ2-7	CASSPREDDEQYF	TGTGCCAGCAGTCCCAGGGAGGACGACGAGCAGTACTTC
TRBV10-1	NA	NA	TRBJ1-2	CASSGDEFNYGYTF	TGCGCCAGCTCGGGGGACGAGTTCAACTATGGCTACACCTTC
TRBV4-3	few	NA	TRBJ1-2	CASSPRLREAYYGYTF	TGCGCCAGCAGTCCCCGTTTGCGGGAAGCCTACTATGGCTACACCTTC
TRBV7-6	NA	TRBD2	TRBJ2-2	CASSPPTGTSGGGELFF	TGTGCCAGCAGCCCGCCTACCGGGACTAGCGGTGGCGGGGAGCTGTTTTTT
TRBV3-1	many	NA	TRBJ2-3	CASSQYLSFTDTQYF	TGTGCCAGCAGCCAGTACCTCTCCTTCACAGATACGCAGTATTTT
TRBV6-1	NA	TRBD1	TRBJ2-5	CASSPLDREPQETQYF	TGTGCCAGCAGCCCCCTGGACAGGGAACCCCAAGAGACCCAGTACTTC
TRBV20-1	NA	TRBD1	TRBJ1-2	CSAPNRGEGYTF	TGCAGTGCTCCAAACAGGGGGGAAGGCTACACCTTC
TRBV6-2/TRBV6-3	few	NA	TRBJ2-7	CASSSRQLEQYF	TGTGCCAGCAGTTCAAGACAACTCGAGCAGTACTTC
TRBV7-2	many	NA	TRBJ2-2	CASSLSLNTGELFF	TGTGCCAGCAGCTTAAGTCTGAACACCGGGGAGCTGTTTTTT